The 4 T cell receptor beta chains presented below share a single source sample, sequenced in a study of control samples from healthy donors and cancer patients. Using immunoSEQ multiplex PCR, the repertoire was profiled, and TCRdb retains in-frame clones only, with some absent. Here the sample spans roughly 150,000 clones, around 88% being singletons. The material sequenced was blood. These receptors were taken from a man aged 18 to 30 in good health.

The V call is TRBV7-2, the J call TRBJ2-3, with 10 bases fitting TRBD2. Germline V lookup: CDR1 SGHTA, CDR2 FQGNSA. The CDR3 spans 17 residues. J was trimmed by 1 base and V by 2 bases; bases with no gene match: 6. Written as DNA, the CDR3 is TGTGCCAGCAGCTTATTCCCCACTAGCGGGGGCACAGATACGCAGTATTTT. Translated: CASSLFPTSGGTDTQYF.

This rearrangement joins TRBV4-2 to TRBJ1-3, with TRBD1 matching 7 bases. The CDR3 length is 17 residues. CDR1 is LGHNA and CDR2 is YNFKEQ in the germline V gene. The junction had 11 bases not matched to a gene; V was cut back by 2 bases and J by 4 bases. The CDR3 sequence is CASSQRPEGAEGNTIYF. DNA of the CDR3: TGTGCCAGCAGCCAAAGGCCCGAGGGGGCGGAAGGAAACACCATATATTTT.

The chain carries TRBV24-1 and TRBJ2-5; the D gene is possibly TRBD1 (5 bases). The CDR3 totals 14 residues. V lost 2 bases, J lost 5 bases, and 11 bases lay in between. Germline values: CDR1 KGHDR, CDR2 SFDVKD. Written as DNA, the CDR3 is TGTGCCACCAGTGATTCTAGGGGCGTGGAGACCCAGTACTTC. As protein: CATSDSRGVETQYF.

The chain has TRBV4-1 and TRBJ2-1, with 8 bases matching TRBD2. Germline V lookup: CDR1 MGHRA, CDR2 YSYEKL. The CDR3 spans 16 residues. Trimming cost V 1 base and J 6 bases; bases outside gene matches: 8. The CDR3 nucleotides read TGCGCCAGCAGCCAAGTCGGAGCGGGGGCCCCCAATGAGCAGTTCTTC. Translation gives CASSQVGAGAPNEQFF.